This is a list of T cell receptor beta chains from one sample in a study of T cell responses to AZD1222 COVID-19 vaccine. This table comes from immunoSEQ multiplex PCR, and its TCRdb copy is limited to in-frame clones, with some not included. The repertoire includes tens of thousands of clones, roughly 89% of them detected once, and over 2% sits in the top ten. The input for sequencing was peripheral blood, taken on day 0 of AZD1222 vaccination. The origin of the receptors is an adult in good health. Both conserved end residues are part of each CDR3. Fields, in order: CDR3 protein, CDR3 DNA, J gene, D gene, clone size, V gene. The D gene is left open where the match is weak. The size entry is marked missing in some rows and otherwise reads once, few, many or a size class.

CASSSRGRSSGNTIYF	TGTGCCAGTAGTTCCCGAGGGAGGAGCTCTGGAAACACCATATATTTT	TRBJ1-3	NA	NA	TRBV19
CASSYSTGRTSSGNTIYF	TGTGCCAGCAGTTACTCGACCGGCAGGACTAGCTCTGGAAACACCATATATTTT	TRBJ1-3	NA	NA	TRBV6-2/TRBV6-3
CASSWTSDNEQFF	TGCGCCAGCAGCTGGACCTCAGACAATGAGCAGTTCTTC	TRBJ2-1	NA	NA	TRBV5-1
CASSLWEGAANQPQHF	TGTGCCAGCAGCCTGTGGGAGGGGGCCGCTAATCAGCCCCAGCATTTT	TRBJ1-5	TRBD1	NA	TRBV4-2
CASSSNIAGAYNEQFF	TGCGCCAGCAGCTCCAATATAGCGGGGGCCTACAATGAGCAGTTCTTC	TRBJ2-1	TRBD2	NA	TRBV5-1
CARTGGGQGAGGYTF	TGTGCCCGCACGGGGGGGGGACAGGGAGCCGGTGGCTACACCTTC	TRBJ1-2	TRBD1	NA	TRBV5-4
CASSLAALNTEAFF	TGTGCCAGCAGCTTAGCAGCATTAAACACTGAAGCTTTCTTT	TRBJ1-1	NA	few	TRBV7-9
CAWSVPRGQETQYF	TGTGCCTGGAGTGTTCCACGGGGCCAAGAGACCCAGTACTTC	TRBJ2-5	NA	NA	TRBV30
CAWSADPGQIHEQFF	TGTGCCTGGAGTGCGGATCCGGGACAGATTCATGAGCAGTTCTTC	TRBJ2-1	TRBD1	NA	TRBV30
CASRREAMGKLFF	TGTGCCAGCAGACGGGAGGCGATGGGAAAACTGTTTTTT	TRBJ1-4	NA	NA	TRBV2
CASSLGGANSPLHF	TGTGCCAGCAGCTTAGGAGGGGCGAATTCACCCCTCCACTTT	TRBJ1-6	NA	NA	TRBV7-9
CASSQGVANTEAFF	TGCGCCAGCAGCCAGGGTGTGGCGAACACTGAAGCTTTCTTT	TRBJ1-1	NA	NA	TRBV5-1
CASSELAGRYEQYF	TGTGCCAGCAGTGAGTTGGCAGGGAGGTACGAGCAGTACTTC	TRBJ2-7	NA	NA	TRBV6-1
CASSQYLTWFF	TGTGCCAGCAGCCAATACCTTACGTGGTTCTTC	TRBJ2-1	NA	NA	TRBV14
CASSTDGYTEAFF	TGTGCCAGCAGCACTGATGGTTACACTGAAGCTTTCTTT	TRBJ1-1	NA	NA	TRBV3-1/TRBV3-2
CASSTGTGRIPYEQYF	TGTGCCAGCAGCACCGGGACAGGGAGGATCCCCTACGAGCAGTACTTC	TRBJ2-7	TRBD1	NA	TRBV7-2
CASSLTKGLAGPYNEQFF	TGCGCCAGCAGCTTGACCAAGGGACTAGCGGGGCCCTACAATGAGCAGTTCTTC	TRBJ2-1	TRBD2	NA	TRBV5-1
CASSSATGTNSPLHF	TGTGCCAGCAGTTCCGCGACAGGGACTAATTCACCCCTCCACTTT	TRBJ1-6	TRBD1	NA	TRBV27
CASSWGLATDTQYF	TGTGCCAGCAGCTGGGGACTAGCCACAGATACGCAGTATTTT	TRBJ2-3	TRBD2	NA	TRBV7-2
CASSRGPRGEEKLFF	TGCGCCAGCAGCCGAGGGCCCCGGGGTGAAGAAAAACTGTTTTTT	TRBJ1-4	NA	NA	TRBV5-1
CASSPSLLGRTREQYF	TGCGCCAGCAGCCCAAGCCTCCTGGGGCGGACGCGCGAGCAGTACTTC	TRBJ2-7	NA	NA	TRBV5-1
CAAQTTYNSPLHF	TGTGCCGCACAGACTACCTATAATTCACCCCTCCACTTT	TRBJ1-6	NA	NA	TRBV30
CASSLRGANNSPLHF	TGTGCCAGCAGCTTACGGGGGGCGAATAATTCACCCCTCCACTTT	TRBJ1-6	NA	few	TRBV7-6
CAISTTGGYEQYF	TGTGCCATCAGCACGACAGGGGGCTACGAGCAGTACTTC	TRBJ2-7	TRBD1	NA	TRBV10-3
CASRFRWVTEAFF	TGTGCAAGTCGCTTCCGTTGGGTCACTGAAGCTTTCTTT	TRBJ1-1	NA	NA	TRBV12-2
CASSLGASIAKNIQYF	TGTGCCAGCAGCTTAGGAGCCAGCATAGCCAAAAACATTCAGTACTTC	TRBJ2-4	NA	NA	TRBV11-2
CASSLGAVTQYF	TGTGCCAGCAGCTTAGGGGCGGTAACGCAGTATTTT	TRBJ2-3	NA	NA	TRBV7-9